The following is a TCR beta chain sequence with its context. What it binds is not known. This sample is part of a study of T cell responses to AZD1222 COVID-19 vaccine. Whole-study results and caveats: White British people made up most donors, females outnumbered males, and clonal diversity was possibly underestimated. Reportedly, nearly half of unique spike TCRs recognized epitopes outside B.1.351/B.1.1.7 mutations.

Trimming took 3 bases from V and 2 from J, leaving 10 bases between them. CDR1 is MNHEY, CDR2 SVGAGI, per germline. The CDR3 runs to 14 residues. The assay was immunoSEQ multiplex PCR, and TCRdb's table has in-frame clones only and misses some. The sample shows about 97,000 clones, 70% to 90% of them seen only once. The material was peripheral blood, obtained on day 0 of AZD1222 vaccination. This clonotype originated in an adult in good health. The chain links TRBV6-5 to TRBJ1-1; tentative D call: TRBD1 (5 bases). Here the CDR3 DNA reads TGTGCCAGCAGTTATCGAGGGGAAAACACTGAAGCTTTCTTT. Translation gives CASSYRGENTEAFF.